This entry lists 13 T cell receptor beta chains sequenced from one sample in a study of T-cell memory formation after mild COVID-19. Using its own MiXCR run on the 5' RACE reads, TCRdb lists one record per CDR3 protein. The sample has about 410,000 distinct CDR3 sequences; about a sixth are singletons. The source material was PBMCs or a T cell subset sorted from them (not recorded which). The source is a man in his late teens or twenties who had mild COVID-19 (a few samples of this study predate the infection). Cell type and time point are not known.

This chain uses TRBV7-9 with TRBJ2-3; D is perhaps TRBD2 (5 bases). The CDR3 length is 14 residues. CDR1 SEHNR and CDR2 FQNEAQ come from the germline V gene (reference sequence). V was trimmed by 2 bases and J by 4 bases, leaving 10 bases between them. CDR3 bases: TGTGCCAGCAGCTTATTTCTAGCTGCAGATACGCAGTATTTT. It encodes CASSLFLAADTQYF.

This clonotype was observed a few times. In nucleotides, the CDR3 is TGTGCCAGCAGCTACAACCCGGACTTTCGTGGGGGTGTCGACACAGATACGCAGTATTTT. Its translation is CASSYNPDFRGGVDTDTQYF. This sequence joins TRBV11-1 and TRBJ2-3; either TRBD1 or TRBD2 may supply D (5 bases each). The CDR3 runs to 20 residues. V lost 4 bases to trimming and J lost 2 bases, with 28 bases between them. Germline-derived CDR1 and CDR2 are SGHAT and FQDESV (reference sequence). Supplemented by reference TRBV11-1 and TRBJ2-3, the full variable domain reads EAEVAQSPRYKITEKSQAVAFWCDPISGHATLYWYRQILGQGPELLVQFQDESVVDDSQLPKDRFSAERLKGVDSTLKIQPAELGDSAMYLCASSYNPDFRGGVDTDTQYFGPGTRLTVL.

This clonotype was seen a few times. V usage is TRBV5-1 and J usage is TRBJ2-1; the match to TRBD2 covers 13 bases. Trimming at V came to 2 bases and at J to 8 bases, leaving 4 bases not matched to a gene. Looked up from germline, CDR1 is SGHRS and CDR2 is YFSETQ. This CDR3 has 15 amino acids. The CDR3 spells CASSFRLAGGDEQFF. CDR3 sequence (DNA): TGCGCCAGCAGCTTTAGACTAGCGGGGGGCGATGAGCAGTTCTTC.

The V gene is TRBV20-1, the J gene TRBJ2-2; D is unresolved. Trimming stripped 4 bases from V and 3 bases from J, with 3 bases between. CDR3 length equals 11 residues. Germline values: CDR1 DFQATT, CDR2 SNEGSKA (reference sequence). The CDR3 region is CSAKDTGELFF. DNA of the CDR3: TGCAGTGCTAAGGACACCGGGGAGCTGTTTTTT.

This clonotype was seen at least ten times. The rearrangement links TRBV7-2 to TRBJ1-4, with 8 bases identical to TRBD1. The CDR3 totals 15 residues. Germline CDR1 and CDR2: SGHTA and FQGNSA. J was trimmed by 5 bases and V by 5 bases; bases with no gene match: 7. CDR3 loop: CASSQRTGRNEKLFF. CDR3 DNA sequence: TGTGCCAGCAGCCAGAGGACAGGGAGGAATGAAAAACTGTTTTTT.

This clonotype was picked up a small number of times. V gene TRBV29-1 combines with J gene TRBJ2-3; possibly TRBD1 for D (6 bases). The length of the CDR3 is 15 residues. Trimming removed 0 bases at V and 5 bases at J, with 15 bases between. Germline loops: CDR1 SQVTM, CDR2 ANQGSEA. The CDR3 loop reads CSVEEQGAVLDTQYF. CDR3 nucleotide sequence: TGCAGCGTTGAAGAACAGGGTGCGGTTTTAGATACGCAGTATTTT.

This clonotype showed up just a few times. V and J are TRBV5-1 and TRBJ2-6; D call uncertain. The CDR3 is 16 residues long. V was trimmed by 0 bases and J by 0 bases, leaving 7 bases between them. The germline gives CDR1 SGHRS, CDR2 YFSETQ. CDR3 sequence: CASSLGLSSGANVLTF. The CDR3 region has the DNA TGCGCCAGCAGCTTGGGGCTGTCCTCTGGGGCCAACGTCCTGACTTTC.

The table lists this clonotype with a few counts. The gene calls are TRBV28 and TRBJ2-7, with D perhaps TRBD1 (5 bases). With 1 base removed from V and 4 bases from J, the gap between germline ends came to 17 bases. The germline V gene has CDR1 MDHEN and CDR2 SYDVKM. This CDR3 spans 16 amino acids. CDR3 DNA sequence: TGTGCCAGCAGTTTATTCCCTGGGCAGGGAAGATACGAGCAGTACGTC. Its protein is CASSLFPGQGRYEQYV.

The chain carries TRBV7-9 and TRBJ1-6; 7 bases map to TRBD1. Germline V gene data show CDR1 as SEHNR and CDR2 as FQNEAQ (reference sequence). V gave up 5 bases and J gave up 10 bases; unmatched junction bases: 5. This CDR3 comprises 13 residues. CDR3 DNA: TGTGCCAGCAGCACCGACAGGGAATCACCCCTCCACTTT. This gives the protein CASSTDRESPLHF. The complete variable domain, with remaining parts taken from reference TRBV7-9 and TRBJ1-6, reads DTGVSQNPRHKITKRGQNVTFRCDPISEHNRLYWYRQTLGQGPEFLTYFQNEAQLEKSRLLSDRFSAERPKGSFSTLEIQRTEQGDSAMYLCASSTDRESPLHFGNGTRLTVT.

In its sample, this clonotype was seen many times. CDR3 region: CASSIVGATNEKLFF. The CDR3 DNA sequence: TGTGCCAGTAGTATAGTCGGAGCCACTAATGAAAAACTGTTTTTT. The chain is built from TRBV19 and TRBJ1-4; unclear D gene. V lost 1 base to trimming and J lost 2 bases, with 8 bases between them. Looked up from germline, CDR1 is LNHDA and CDR2 is SQIVND (reference sequence). The CDR3 totals 15 residues.

This chain connects TRBV29-1 to TRBJ2-7, with no clear D. Germline V gene sequence: CDR1 SQVTM, CDR2 ANQGSEA. The CDR3 has 13 residues. V dropped 4 bases and J dropped 0 bases, with 10 bases sitting between them. The CDR3, as DNA: TGCAGCGTTGTCGCGGCTACCTCCTACGAGCAGTACTTC. Translation gives CSVVAATSYEQYF.

J is TRBJ2-6 and V is TRBV27; TRBD1 matches 7 bases. V lost 6 bases to trimming and J lost 0 bases; unmatched junction nucleotides: 14. The CDR3 has 19 residues. Germline values: CDR1 MNHEY, CDR2 SMNVEV (reference sequence). DNA for the CDR3: TGTGCCAGCAGACGTACATCCCGGGACAGATACTCTGGGGCCAACGTCCTGACTTTC. This encodes CASRRTSRDRYSGANVLTF.

V is TRBV6-5 and J is TRBJ2-3, with TRBD1 identical over 7 bases. Germline values: CDR1 MNHEY, CDR2 SVGAGI. The length of the CDR3 is 15 residues. The junction had 9 bases not matched to a gene; V was cut back by 7 bases and J by 2 bases. The CDR3 sequence is CASNPRGRVTDTQYF. In DNA, the CDR3 is TGTGCCAGCAACCCTAGGGGGCGGGTCACAGATACGCAGTATTTT.